One sample yielded the 6 T cell receptor beta chains listed below, sequenced in a study of neurological immune-mediated disorders. The time point is: longitudinal time-point 1 (baseline). TCRdb reprocessed the 5' RACE reads with MiXCR, giving one entry per CDR3 protein. Among about 57,000 distinct CDR3 sequences, about 10% were seen once, and the ten largest hold more than 6.5%. The sequencing input was PBMCs. Source of these receptors: a male donor with HTLV-1-associated myelopathy (HAM/TSP).

In this sample, this clonotype turned up many times. V usage is TRBV5-6 and J usage is TRBJ2-2, with 9 nucleotides matching TRBD2. The CDR3 covers 14 residues. After removal of 4 bases from V and 7 bases from J, the junction contained 5 bases not matched to a gene. Germline-derived CDR1 and CDR2 are SGHDT and YYEEEE. The CDR3 DNA follows: TGTGCCAGCAGCCTTAGCGGGGGCGTCGGGGAGCTGTTTTTT. Amino acids: CASSLSGGVGELFF. Variable domain in full (rest from reference TRBV5-6 and TRBJ2-2): DAGVTQSPTHLIKTRGQQVTLRCSPKSGHDTVSWYQQALGQGPQFIFQYYEEEERQRGNFPDRFSGHQFPNYSSELNVNALLLGDSALYLCASSLSGGVGELFFGEGSRLTVL.

With regard to this clonotype: Compared with germline, one end of the junction differs, possibly owing to a read error. This sequence joins TRBV7-2 and TRBJ2-5; 11 bases fit TRBD1. The germline V gene has CDR1 SGHTA and CDR2 FQGNSA. The CDR3 totals 15 residues. CDR3 sequence reads: CASSTRTGGAETKYF. Here the CDR3 DNA reads TGTGCCAGCAGCACACGGACAGGGGGCGCGGAGACCAAGTACTTC.

This clonotype was found many times. This chain joins TRBV12-3 or TRBV12-4 and TRBJ2-5; D unresolved. V gave up 2 bases and J gave up 2 bases, with 9 bases separating them. The CDR3 is 14 residues long. CDR3 loop: CASSLRLQQETQYF. The DNA for the CDR3 is TGTGCCAGCAGTTTAAGGCTGCAACAAGAGACCCAGTACTTC.

In this sample, this clonotype turned up a few times. A much more abundant neighbour one base away suggests this may be a read error. The J gene is TRBJ2-2, the V gene TRBV7-3; D not resolved. Germline CDR1 is SGHTA and CDR2 is FQGTGA. V was shortened by 1 base and J by 10 bases, with 7 bases between the two germline ends. The CDR3 length is 12 residues. In DNA, the CDR3 is TGTGCCAGCAGCTTAAAGCCCGTGGAGCTGTTTTTT. This gives the protein CASSLKPVELFF.

This clonotype was recorded many times. The chain employs TRBV28 and TRBJ1-5; TRBD1 aligns across 10 bases. This CDR3 is built from 16 residues. V gave up 6 bases and J gave up 6 bases; unmatched junction bases: 11. The germline gives CDR1 MDHEN, CDR2 SYDVKM. CDR3 bases: TGTGCCAGCAGCTCGATTTCGGACAGGGGGATTCAGCCCCAGCATTTT. This sequence encodes CASSSISDRGIQPQHF.

Within the sample, this clonotype is medium-sized. This chain connects TRBV29-1 to TRBJ1-1; D might be TRBD1 (5 bases). The germline V gene encodes CDR1 SQVTM and CDR2 ANQGSEA. V was pared by 8 bases and J by 7 bases, with 20 bases between. This CDR3 spans 13 amino acids. The CDR3 DNA follows: TGCAGCTCTCTTTGGGGGATCCTCGTTGAAGCTTTCTTT. This gives the protein CSSLWGILVEAFF.